The 17 T cell receptor beta chains listed next were all sequenced from one sample in a study of sequential checkpoint blockade in melanoma. Assay: immunoSEQ multiplex PCR; the TCRdb copy retains only in-frame clones and omits some. The repertoire has about 11,000 clones, 78% of them found once; the top ten carry around 11%. Noted treatment: randomized to nivolumab then ipilimumab (arm A) or the reverse (arm B). The specimen was CD8+ T cells sorted from blood (inferred from file names), collected from a patient given nivolumab and ipilimumab in sequence. The source is a human donor with melanoma.

This clone has a single count. The rearrangement uses TRBV9 and TRBJ2-7, with D possibly being TRBD1 (6 bases). Germline V lookup: CDR1 SGDLS, CDR2 YYNGEE. The V end was cut by 2 bases, the J end by 4 bases, with 16 bases between. This CDR3 has 15 amino acids. CDR3 amino acids: CASSVGLDSVYEQYF. The DNA of the CDR3 is TGTGCCAGCAGCGTGGGTTTGGACAGCGTGTACGAGCAGTACTTC.

This clone was counted a single time. The V call is TRBV5-1, the J call TRBJ2-5; D is possibly TRBD2 (6 bases). With the DNA end fitting TRBJ2-7 better, the J assignment may be wrong. CDR1 is SGHRS, CDR2 YFSETQ, per germline. The CDR3 length is 14 residues. The CDR3 here is CASSAGPITYEQYF. Written as DNA, the CDR3 is TGCGCCAGCAGCGCGGGACCCATTACCTACGAGCAGTACTTC.

This clone was detected a few times. V gene TRBV11-2 combines with J gene TRBJ2-7, with D hard to call. The V gene's germline CDR1 is SGHAT and CDR2 FQNNGV. The CDR3 spans 13 residues. Trimming removed 2 bases from V and 3 bases from J, with 8 bases in between. In nucleotides, the CDR3 is TGTGCCAGCAGCTTATCCCCAAACTACGAGCAGTACTTC. It codes for CASSLSPNYEQYF.

V and J are TRBV5-6 and TRBJ2-5; tentatively, D is TRBD2 (6 bases). V lost 2 bases and J 2 bases, leaving 16 bases between the germline ends. This CDR3 is 16 amino acids long. CDR1 is SGHDT and CDR2 is YYEEEE in the germline V gene. CDR3 protein: CASSFRGQDYQETQYF. The CDR3 bases are TGTGCCAGCAGCTTTAGAGGGCAGGACTATCAAGAGACCCAGTACTTC.

This clone was observed a handful of times. The chain joins TRBV10-3 to TRBJ2-7, with a tentative D call TRBD1 (6 bases). In germline, CDR1 is ENHRY, CDR2 SYGVKD. The CDR3 contains 15 residues. V was pared by 3 bases and J by 0 bases, with 12 bases between. The CDR3 protein is CAISDLDSNSYEQYF. CDR3 DNA sequence: TGTGCCATCAGTGACTTGGACAGCAACTCCTACGAGCAGTACTTC.

The CDR3 is CATSQGGTGELFF. The CDR3 coding sequence is TGCGCCACATCACAGGGGGGGACCGGGGAGCTGTTTTTT. This sequence joins TRBV5-1 and TRBJ2-2, with TRBD1 as a possible D gene (8 bases). The germline V gene has CDR1 SGHRS and CDR2 YFSETQ. Trimming took 9 bases from V and 5 from J, leaving 14 bases between them. CDR3 length: 13 amino acids.

The V gene is TRBV9, the J gene TRBJ2-7, with D perhaps TRBD2 (6 bases). Germline CDR1 reads SGDLS; CDR2 reads YYNGEE. V gave up 4 bases and J gave up 3 bases, with 26 bases separating them. The CDR3 contains 18 residues. CDR3 protein: CASSQTRGGGDDYYEQYF. The CDR3 DNA reads TGTGCCAGCAGCCAGACTAGAGGAGGCGGGGACGATTACTACGAGCAGTACTTC. Supplemented by reference TRBV9 and TRBJ2-7, the full variable domain reads DSGVTQTPKHLITATGQRVTLRCSPRSGDLSVYWYQQSLDQGLQFLIQYYNGEERAKGNILERFSAQQFPDLHSELNLSSLELGDSALYFCASSQTRGGGDDYYEQYFGPGTRLTVT.

CDR3: CASGFLGGQPDTGELFF. In nucleotides, the CDR3 is TGTGCTAGTGGTTTTTTGGGGGGTCAGCCCGACACCGGGGAGCTGTTTTTT. The rearrangement links TRBV12-5 to TRBJ2-2; the D gene is possibly TRBD2 (6 bases). The CDR3 loop spans 17 amino acids. V was pared by 3 bases and J by 3 bases, with 17 bases between. Germline V lookup: CDR1 LGHNT, CDR2 FRNRAP.

The CDR3 coding sequence is TGTGCAACCCCAAGCGGGGGGTCCGGTGGCTACACCTTC. It specifies CATPSGGSGGYTF. This chain joins TRBV28 and TRBJ1-2; TRBD1 is a possible D gene (5 bases). The CDR3 covers 13 residues. In germline, CDR1 is MDHEN, CDR2 SYDVKM.

V usage is TRBV28 and J usage is TRBJ2-5, with D perhaps matching TRBD2 (7 bases). The length of the CDR3 is 17 residues. V lost 3 bases, J lost 2 bases, and 19 bases lay in between. CDR1 and CDR2 (germline): MDHEN, SYDVKM. CDR3 nucleotide sequence: TGTGCCAGCAGTTTTCTTCTCACAGGGAGGGAACAAGAGACCCAGTACTTC. Amino acid sequence: CASSFLLTGREQETQYF.

This chain uses TRBV19 with TRBJ1-1, with unresolved D. From germline, CDR1 is LNHDA and CDR2 SQIVND (reference sequence). The CDR3 spans 13 residues. V lost 3 bases to trimming and J lost 13 bases, with 18 bases between them. CDR3 nucleotide sequence: TGTGCCAGTAGTATCGGGAAGGGAGGGCCGGGTTTCTTT. Translating gives CASSIGKGGPGFF. The whole variable domain, remainder taken from reference TRBV19 and TRBJ1-1, is DGGITQSPKYLFRKEGQNVTLSCEQNLNHDAMYWYRQDPGQGLRLIYYSQIVNDFQKGDIAEGYSVSREKKESFPLTVTSAQKNPTAFYLCASSIGKGGPGFFGQGTRLTVV.

This chain connects TRBV4-1 to TRBJ1-3; TRBD1 is a possible D gene (5 bases). Germline assignment: CDR1 MGHRA and CDR2 YSYEKL. The CDR3 covers 16 residues. The V end was cut by 0 bases, the J end by 4 bases, with 13 bases between. CDR3 amino acids: CASSQDGHRSGNTIYF. CDR3 nucleotides: TGCGCCAGCAGCCAAGATGGACACCGTTCGGGAAACACCATATATTTT.

The chain is built from TRBV7-8 and TRBJ2-1, with TRBD1 matching over 9 bases. This CDR3 comprises 15 residues. With V trimmed by 5 bases and J by 4 bases, 6 bases remained unmatched. Germline CDR1 and CDR2: SGHVS and FQNEAQ. CDR3 protein: CASSLRDRVYNEQFF. As DNA, the CDR3 is TGTGCCAGCAGCCTCCGGGACAGGGTATACAATGAGCAGTTCTTC.

The chain combines TRBV7-6 with TRBJ2-3, with D possibly matching TRBD1 (5 bases). CDR1 SGHVS and CDR2 FNYEAQ come from the germline V gene. The V and J ends lost 8 bases and 2 bases respectively, with 11 bases between them. The CDR3 has 13 amino acids. The CDR3 reads CASRQKLTDTQYF. The CDR3, as DNA: TGTGCCAGCCGACAGAAGCTCACAGATACGCAGTATTTT.

This clone appeared a single time. This chain connects TRBV5-1 to TRBJ2-7, with D perhaps matching TRBD1 (6 bases). V dropped 2 bases and J dropped 0 bases, with 12 bases sitting between them. Germline-derived CDR1 and CDR2 are SGHRS and YFSETQ. The CDR3 is 15 residues long. The CDR3, as DNA: TGCGCCAGCAGCTTACACAGGGACCTCTCCTACGAGCAGTACTTC. This codes for CASSLHRDLSYEQYF. Using reference TRBV5-1 and TRBJ2-7 for the parts outside the CDR3, the full variable domain is KAGVTQTPRYLIKTRGQQVTLSCSPISGHRSVSWYQQTPGQGLQFLFEYFSETQRNKGNFPGRFSGRQFSNSRSEMNVSTLELGDSALYLCASSLHRDLSYEQYFGPGTRLTVT.

The genes are TRBV19 and TRBJ2-2; 7 bases match TRBD1. The CDR3 is 18 amino acids. V lost 0 bases, J lost 7 bases, and 14 bases stayed unmatched. Germline lookup yields CDR1 LNHDA and CDR2 SQIVND (reference sequence). The CDR3 DNA reads as TGTGCCAGTAGTATAGAGAGGGGGCAGGGAATCTCGGTCGGGGAGCTGTTTTTT. Protein sequence: CASSIERGQGISVGELFF.

CDR3 nucleotides: TGCGCCAGCAGCGCGACGAGCGGGGGGGGGAATGAGCAGTTCTTC. It is translated as CASSATSGGGNEQFF. The gene calls are TRBV5-1 and TRBJ2-1; 10 bases fit TRBD2. The CDR3 totals 15 residues. CDR1 is SGHRS, CDR2 YFSETQ, per germline. With 4 bases clipped from V and 7 bases from J, the junction kept 8 bases outside the gene matches.